A single sample is the source of the 19 T cell receptor beta chains below, sequenced in a study of T-cell reconstitution after alpha-beta-depleted transplantation in children. During its preparation, the TCRbeta library received unique molecular identifiers. TCRdb called the PCR reads again in MiXCR, with one record for every CDR3 protein. This table has 90,000 to 100,000 distinct CDR3 sequences, about 22% appearing once. The input for sequencing was PBMCs, taken before TCRalphabeta/CD19-depleted stem cell transplant. These receptors originate from a boy aged 2 to 9 with acute lymphoblastic leukemia, due to receive a stem cell transplant.

This clonotype was seen a few times. The V and J genes are TRBV5-1 and TRBJ2-5; unclear D gene. The germline V gene has CDR1 SGHRS and CDR2 YFSETQ. Deletions cut 0 bases from V and 5 bases from J, with 11 bases between. CDR3 size: 14 residues. CDR3 sequence (DNA): TGCGCCAGCAGCTTGGTGTCCCACCTGGAGACCCAGTACTTC. It encodes CASSLVSHLETQYF.

This rearrangement joins TRBV27 to TRBJ2-7, with unresolved D. CDR1 and CDR2 (germline): MNHEY, SMNVEV (reference sequence). This CDR3 has 15 amino acids. With 4 bases removed from V and 2 bases from J, the gap between germline ends came to 15 bases. The CDR3 protein is CASSSAANAAYEQYF. CDR3 DNA: TGTGCCAGCAGTTCCGCAGCCAACGCTGCCTACGAGCAGTACTTC.

The chain employs TRBV12-3 or TRBV12-4 and TRBJ1-1, with D maybe TRBD1 (5 bases). Trimming pared 6 bases from V and 0 bases from J, leaving 11 bases between. The CDR3 sequence is 14 residues long. The CDR3 region has the DNA TGTGCCAGCAGAGCGCAGGGTTTGAACACTGAAGCTTTCTTT. Its translation: CASRAQGLNTEAFF.

A few counts support this clonotype. CDR3 loop: CASSPDRGLYF. The CDR3 coding sequence is TGTGCCAGCAGCCCGGACAGGGGGCTGTACTTC. The rearrangement links TRBV12-3 or TRBV12-4 to TRBJ2-7, with 11 bases fitting TRBD1. With V trimmed by 6 bases and J by 12 bases, 4 bases remained unmatched. The CDR3 loop spans 11 amino acids.

V is TRBV2 and J is TRBJ2-7; 7 bases fit TRBD2. The CDR3 covers 14 residues. V was clipped by 1 base and J by 2 bases; unmatched bases: 2. Germline loops: CDR1 SNHLY, CDR2 FYNNEI. CDR3 sequence reads: CASSEGRGTYEQYF. CDR3 nucleotide sequence: TGTGCCAGCAGTGAAGGGCGGGGGACCTACGAGCAGTACTTC.

This clonotype was found a few times. As DNA, the CDR3 is TGTGCCAGCAGCTTGGGGCCGCCCGATACCTACGAGCAGTACTTC. Amino acid sequence: CASSLGPPDTYEQYF. This rearrangement joins TRBV5-5 to TRBJ2-7, with D uncertain. The V end was cut by 0 bases, the J end by 2 bases, with 12 bases between. The CDR3 consists of 15 residues. Germline assignment: CDR1 SGHKS and CDR2 YYEKEE (reference sequence).

This clonotype has just a few counts. V gene TRBV2 combines with J gene TRBJ2-7; TRBD1 matches 10 bases. V trimming: 3 bases; J trimming: 3 bases; junction bases outside the gene matches: 2. The CDR3 is 14 amino acids. Germline values: CDR1 SNHLY, CDR2 FYNNEI. The CDR3 region has the DNA TGTGCCAGCAGTGACCGGGACAGGGGCTACGAGCAGTACTTC. It specifies CASSDRDRGYEQYF.

This clonotype has a count of ten or more. J is TRBJ2-3 and V is TRBV28; a possible D gene is TRBD2 (6 bases). Germline loops: CDR1 MDHEN, CDR2 SYDVKM. This CDR3 contains 15 residues. V lost 6 bases, J lost 1 base, and 14 bases lay in between. CDR3 bases: TGTGCCAGCAGCCCCGGGGGAGCGGGCACAGATACGCAGTATTTT. Protein sequence: CASSPGGAGTDTQYF. Supplemented by reference TRBV28 and TRBJ2-3, the full variable domain reads DVKVTQSSRYLVKRTGEKVFLECVQDMDHENMFWYRQDPGLGLRLIYFSYDVKMKEKGDIPEGYSVSREKKERFSLILESASTNQTSMYLCASSPGGAGTDTQYFGPGTRLTVL.

This clonotype was found a few times. CDR3 sequence reads: CASSLGQQSSPLHF. As DNA, the CDR3 is TGTGCCAGCAGCTTGGGGCAGCAATCTTCACCCCTCCACTTT. The rearrangement links TRBV5-6 to TRBJ1-6, with unresolved D. From germline, CDR1 is SGHDT and CDR2 YYEEEE. This CDR3 contains 14 residues. V was trimmed by 0 bases and J by 9 bases, leaving 10 bases between them.

This clonotype was detected only a few times. The rearrangement uses TRBV7-9 and TRBJ2-2; the D call may be TRBD1 or TRBD2 (5 bases each). Germline lookup yields CDR1 SEHNR and CDR2 FQNEAQ (reference sequence). This CDR3 is 13 amino acids long. Trimming took off 5 bases at V and 10 bases at J, with 14 bases between the two ends. The CDR3 DNA follows: TGTGCCAGCAGCGCCCCAGGGAGCTTGGAGCTGTTTTTT. This sequence encodes CASSAPGSLELFF.

The chain has TRBV30 and TRBJ1-4; maybe TRBD1 (5 bases). This CDR3 has 14 amino acids. The V gene lost 5 bases and the J gene lost 7 bases, with 17 bases spanning the gap. CDR1 and CDR2 from the germline V gene are GTSNPN and SVGIG (reference sequence). The CDR3 nucleotides read TGTGCCTGGGGATTTGGGGGGAATAGTGAAAAACTGTTTTTT. This gives the protein CAWGFGGNSEKLFF. Combining the CDR3 with reference TRBV30 and TRBJ1-4 gives the whole variable domain SQTIHQWPATLVQPVGSPLSLECTVEGTSNPNLYWYRQAAGRGLQLLFYSVGIGQISSEVPQNLSASRPQDRQFILSSKKLLLSDSGFYLCAWGFGGNSEKLFFGSGTQLSVL.

The rearrangement uses TRBV2 and TRBJ2-5; D gene unclear. This CDR3 is built from 11 residues. V was shortened by 4 bases and J by 8 bases, with 8 bases between the two germline ends. Germline V CDR1 and CDR2: SNHLY, FYNNEI. CDR3 in amino acids: CASSATGTQYF. In DNA, the CDR3 is TGTGCCAGCAGTGCCACCGGAACCCAGTACTTC.

The DNA for the CDR3 is TGTGCCAGCAGCCAATCGGCCAGTGGGGGCAATCAGCCCCAGCATTTT. It translates to CASSQSASGGNQPQHF. The chain carries TRBV3-1 and TRBJ1-5; D is undetermined. Trimming took off 2 bases at V and 2 bases at J, with 13 bases between the two ends. Germline CDR1 LGHDT, CDR2 YNNKEL (reference sequence). The CDR3 is made up of 16 amino acids.

This sequence joins TRBV20-1 and TRBJ2-3, with 11 nucleotides matching TRBD2. Germline assignment: CDR1 DFQATT and CDR2 SNEGSKA (reference sequence). The CDR3 sequence is 15 residues long. With 4 bases clipped from V and 4 bases from J, the junction kept 7 bases outside the gene matches. Here the CDR3 DNA reads TGCAGTGCTAAGCCCACTAGCGGGAGTCCAGATACGCAGTATTTT. It codes for CSAKPTSGSPDTQYF.

The V call is TRBV7-6, the J call TRBJ2-7, with TRBD2 matching over 8 bases. CDR1 is SGHVS, CDR2 FNYEAQ, per germline. The CDR3 extends over 14 amino acids. Trimming removed 5 bases from V and 4 bases from J; junction bases left unmatched: 7. CDR3 sequence reads: CASSPSGRKYEQYF. As DNA, the CDR3 is TGTGCCAGCAGCCCGAGCGGGAGAAAATACGAGCAGTACTTC.

This CDR3 is CASSQEDGRGSYNEQFF. Here the CDR3 DNA reads TGTGCCAGCAGCCAAGAGGACGGGAGAGGGTCCTACAATGAGCAGTTCTTC. The J gene is TRBJ2-1, the V gene TRBV3-1; tentatively, D is TRBD2 (6 bases). Germline CDR1 reads LGHDT; CDR2 reads YNNKEL (reference sequence). The CDR3 totals 17 residues. V lost 0 bases and J lost 1, with 13 bases in between.

This rearrangement joins TRBV28 to TRBJ2-4; possibly TRBD2 for D (6 bases). V was trimmed by 5 bases and J by 1 base, leaving 18 bases between them. CDR3 length: 17 residues. CDR1 is MDHEN, CDR2 SYDVKM, per germline. This CDR3 reads CASSSGGAGGAKNIQYF. CDR3 coding DNA: TGTGCCAGCAGTAGCGGAGGGGCCGGGGGTGCCAAAAACATTCAGTACTTC.

In regard to this clonotype: This may stem from a read error, because a much larger clone lies one nucleotide away. J is TRBJ2-5 and V is TRBV20-1, with a tentative D call TRBD2 (6 bases). The CDR3 contains 15 residues. Germline loops: CDR1 DFQATT, CDR2 SNEGSKA (reference sequence). V was clipped by 1 base and J by 4 bases, with 16 bases between them. The CDR3 is CSARAFAEGPETQYF. The CDR3 DNA sequence: TGCAGTGCTAGAGCGTTCGCGGAGGGGCCAGAGACCCAGTACTTC.

CDR3 coding DNA: TGTGCCAGCAGTCCAATCAAAAAACTAGCGGGGACCTTGGGTGAGCAGTTCTTC. Its translation: CASSPIKKLAGTLGEQFF. The chain is built from TRBV28 and TRBJ2-1; 10 positions agree with TRBD2. Germline trimming cut 5 bases from V and 9 bases from J; bases unmatched to any gene: 19. Germline CDR1 is MDHEN and CDR2 is SYDVKM. The CDR3 consists of 18 residues. Complete variable domain (other parts from reference TRBV28 and TRBJ2-1): DVKVTQSSRYLVKRTGEKVFLECVQDMDHENMFWYRQDPGLGLRLIYFSYDVKMKEKGDIPEGYSVSREKKERFSLILESASTNQTSMYLCASSPIKKLAGTLGEQFFGPGTRLTVL.